The entry that follows covers one TCR beta chain sequence. Its cognate antigen is unknown. The data were obtained in a study of blood T cells in healthy people across ages. A second PCR, run for about 6 to 11 cycles, used a sample-barcoded 5' primer plus a J-beta primer mix. TCRdb itself ran the 5' RACE reads through MiXCR, one entry per CDR3 protein. The table includes some 920,000 distinct CDR3 sequences, around 54% detected once. Whole-study findings and limits: Those diversity estimates obtained from one million T cells were thought to be underestimates.

The ends were cut back, 1 base at V and 4 bases at J, with 13 bases in the middle. The CDR3 sequence is 15 residues long. Germline assignment: CDR1 MNHNS and CDR2 SASEGT. V gene TRBV6-1 combines with J gene TRBJ2-5, with a weak D call TRBD1 (6 bases). This receptor was taken from an older woman in good health. Material: blood. The CDR3 loop is CASSEGDRRSETQYF. The DNA for the CDR3 is TGTGCCAGCAGTGAAGGTGACAGGAGATCAGAGACCCAGTACTTC.